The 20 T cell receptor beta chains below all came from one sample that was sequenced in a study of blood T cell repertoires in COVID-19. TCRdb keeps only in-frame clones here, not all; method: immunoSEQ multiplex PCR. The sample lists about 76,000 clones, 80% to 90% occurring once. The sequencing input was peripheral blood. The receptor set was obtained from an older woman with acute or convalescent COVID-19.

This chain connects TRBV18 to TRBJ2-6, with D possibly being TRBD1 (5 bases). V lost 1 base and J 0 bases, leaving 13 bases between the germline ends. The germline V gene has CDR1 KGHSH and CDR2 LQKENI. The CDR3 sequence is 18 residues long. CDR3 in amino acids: CASSPQGQGISGANVLTF. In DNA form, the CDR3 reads TGTGCCAGCTCACCACAGGGGCAGGGAATCTCTGGGGCCAACGTCCTGACTTTC.

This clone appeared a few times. CDR3 bases: TGTGCCAGCGTCGGCCAGTGGGCTGCCGGGGAGCTGTTTTTT. Translated, it gives CASVGQWAAGELFF. The V call is TRBV7-2, the J call TRBJ2-2; no clear D gene. There are 14 residues in the CDR3. Germline CDR1 is SGHTA and CDR2 is FQGNSA. Trimming pared 8 bases from V and 6 bases from J, leaving 16 bases between.

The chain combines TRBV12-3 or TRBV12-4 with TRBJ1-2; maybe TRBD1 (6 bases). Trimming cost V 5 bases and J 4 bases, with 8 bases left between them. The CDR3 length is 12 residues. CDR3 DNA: TGTGCCAGCAGTAAGGACAGCTATGGCTACACCTTC. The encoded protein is CASSKDSYGYTF.

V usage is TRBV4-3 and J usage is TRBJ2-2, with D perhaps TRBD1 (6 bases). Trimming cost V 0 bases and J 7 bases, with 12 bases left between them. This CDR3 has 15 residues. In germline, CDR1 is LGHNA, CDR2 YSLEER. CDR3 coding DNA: TGCGCCAGCAGCCAAGAGGCAGGGGAGAGCGGGGAGCTGTTTTTT. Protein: CASSQEAGESGELFF.

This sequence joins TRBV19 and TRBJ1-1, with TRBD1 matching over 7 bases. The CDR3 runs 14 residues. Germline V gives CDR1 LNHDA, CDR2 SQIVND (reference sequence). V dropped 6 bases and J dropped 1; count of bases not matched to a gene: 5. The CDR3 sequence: CASSPGQRNTEAFF. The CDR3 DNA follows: TGTGCCAGTAGCCCGGGACAGAGGAACACTGAAGCTTTCTTT.

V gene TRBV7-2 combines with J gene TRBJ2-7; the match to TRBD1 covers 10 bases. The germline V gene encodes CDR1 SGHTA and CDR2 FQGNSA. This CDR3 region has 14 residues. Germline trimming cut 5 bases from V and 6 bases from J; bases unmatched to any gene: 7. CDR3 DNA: TGTGCCAGCAGCGCCAGACAGGGGGCACGCGAGCAGTACTTC. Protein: CASSARQGAREQYF.

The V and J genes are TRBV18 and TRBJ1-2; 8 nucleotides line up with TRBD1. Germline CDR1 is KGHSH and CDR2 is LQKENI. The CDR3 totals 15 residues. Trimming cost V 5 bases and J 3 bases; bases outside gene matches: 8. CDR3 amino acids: CASSGWTGSHYGYTF. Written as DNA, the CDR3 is TGTGCCAGCTCAGGCTGGACAGGGAGCCACTATGGCTACACCTTC.

The CDR3 region is CASSVDEGAIVHEQYF. Written as DNA, the CDR3 is TGTGCCAGCAGCGTAGATGAGGGGGCGATTGTACACGAGCAGTACTTC. V is TRBV9 and J is TRBJ2-7; 7 bases align to TRBD1. The length of the CDR3 is 16 residues. CDR1 SGDLS and CDR2 YYNGEE come from the germline V gene. Trimming cost V 0 bases and J 5 bases; bases outside gene matches: 11.

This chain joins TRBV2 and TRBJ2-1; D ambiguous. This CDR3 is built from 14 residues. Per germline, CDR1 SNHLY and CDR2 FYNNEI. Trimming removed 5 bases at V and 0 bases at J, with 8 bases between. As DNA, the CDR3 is TGTGCCAGCAGTAATAGAGGCTCCTACAATGAGCAGTTCTTC. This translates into CASSNRGSYNEQFF.

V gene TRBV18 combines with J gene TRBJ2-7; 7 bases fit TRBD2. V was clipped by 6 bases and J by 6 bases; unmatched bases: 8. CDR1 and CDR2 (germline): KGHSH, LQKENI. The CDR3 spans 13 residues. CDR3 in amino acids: CASSLDVAGEQYF. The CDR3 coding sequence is TGTGCCAGCTCCTTGGACGTAGCGGGCGAGCAGTACTTC.

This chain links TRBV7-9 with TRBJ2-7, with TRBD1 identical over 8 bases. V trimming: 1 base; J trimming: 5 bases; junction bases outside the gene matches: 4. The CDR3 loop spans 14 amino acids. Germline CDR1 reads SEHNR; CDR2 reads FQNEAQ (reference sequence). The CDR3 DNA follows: TGTGCCAGCAGCTTAGGGACAGGGAGCCACGAGCAGTACGTC. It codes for CASSLGTGSHEQYV.

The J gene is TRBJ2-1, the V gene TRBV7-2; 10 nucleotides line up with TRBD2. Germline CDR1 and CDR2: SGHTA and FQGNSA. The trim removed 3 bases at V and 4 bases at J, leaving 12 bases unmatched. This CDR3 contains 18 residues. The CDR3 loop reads CASSFRASAGGSYNEQFF. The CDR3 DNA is TGTGCCAGCAGCTTTCGAGCCTCAGCGGGGGGGTCTTACAATGAGCAGTTCTTC.

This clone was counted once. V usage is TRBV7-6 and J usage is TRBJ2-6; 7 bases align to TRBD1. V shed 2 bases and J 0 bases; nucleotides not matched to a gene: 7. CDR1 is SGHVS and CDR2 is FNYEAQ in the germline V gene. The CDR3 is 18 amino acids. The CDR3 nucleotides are TGTGCCAGCAGCTTACCAACCGGGACAGCCTCTGGGGCCAACGTCCTGACTTTC. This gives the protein CASSLPTGTASGANVLTF.

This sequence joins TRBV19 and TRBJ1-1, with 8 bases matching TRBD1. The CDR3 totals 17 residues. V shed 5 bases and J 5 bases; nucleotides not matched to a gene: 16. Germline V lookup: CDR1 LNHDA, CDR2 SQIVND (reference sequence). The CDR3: CASSPWRGAGGRTEAFF. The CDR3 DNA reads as TGTGCCAGTAGTCCGTGGAGAGGGGCAGGGGGCAGGACTGAAGCTTTCTTT.

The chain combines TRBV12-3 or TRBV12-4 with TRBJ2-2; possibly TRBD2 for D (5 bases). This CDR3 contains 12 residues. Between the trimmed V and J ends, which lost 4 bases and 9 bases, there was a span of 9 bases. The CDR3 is CASSSGYWELFF. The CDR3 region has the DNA TGTGCCAGCAGTTCGGGGTATTGGGAGCTGTTTTTT.

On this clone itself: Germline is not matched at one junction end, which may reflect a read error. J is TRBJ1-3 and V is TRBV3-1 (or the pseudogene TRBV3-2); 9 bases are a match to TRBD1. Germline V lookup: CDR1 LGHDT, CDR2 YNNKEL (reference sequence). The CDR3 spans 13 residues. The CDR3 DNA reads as TGTGCCAGCAGCCAAGATGAAAGGGACAGGGCTATTTTT. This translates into CASSQDERDRAIF.

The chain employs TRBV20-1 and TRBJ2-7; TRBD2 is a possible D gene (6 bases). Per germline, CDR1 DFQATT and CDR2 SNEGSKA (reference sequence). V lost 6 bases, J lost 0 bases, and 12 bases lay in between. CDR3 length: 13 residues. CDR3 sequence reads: CSASSGPSYEQYF. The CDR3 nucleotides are TGCAGTGCGAGTAGCGGCCCCTCCTACGAGCAGTACTTC.

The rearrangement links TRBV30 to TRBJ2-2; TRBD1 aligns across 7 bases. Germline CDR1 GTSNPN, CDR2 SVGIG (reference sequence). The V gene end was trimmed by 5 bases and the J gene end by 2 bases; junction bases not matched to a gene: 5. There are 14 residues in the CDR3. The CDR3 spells CAWDRDPNTGELFF. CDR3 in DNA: TGTGCCTGGGACAGGGACCCTAACACCGGGGAGCTGTTTTTT. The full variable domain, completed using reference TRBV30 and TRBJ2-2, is SQTIHQWPATLVQPVGSPLSLECTVEGTSNPNLYWYRQAAGRGLQLLFYSVGIGQISSEVPQNLSASRPQDRQFILSSKKLLLSDSGFYLCAWDRDPNTGELFFGEGSRLTVL.

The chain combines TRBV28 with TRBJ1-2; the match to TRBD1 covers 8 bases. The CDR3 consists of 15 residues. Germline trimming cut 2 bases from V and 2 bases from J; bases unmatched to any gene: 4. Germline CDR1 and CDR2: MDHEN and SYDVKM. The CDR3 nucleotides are TGTGCCAGCAGTTTAACAGGGGGAGGAAACTATGGCTACACCTTC. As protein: CASSLTGGGNYGYTF.

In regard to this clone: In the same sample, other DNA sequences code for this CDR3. CDR3 DNA: TGTGCCAGCAGCCCGGGACAGGGGGATGGCTACACCTTC. Its protein is CASSPGQGDGYTF. The V and J genes are TRBV7-2 and TRBJ1-2; 11 bases agree with TRBD1. Looked up from germline, CDR1 is SGHTA and CDR2 is FQGNSA. The junction had 2 bases not matched to a gene; V was cut back by 5 bases and J by 6 bases. The CDR3 consists of 13 residues.